The present entry profiles one T cell receptor beta chain with its context. Sequenced by immunoSEQ multiplex PCR; TCRdb stores in-frame clones only, minus some. The data hold about 54,000 clones, with roughly 80% observed a single time. Trimming removed 4 bases from V and 4 bases from J; junction bases left unmatched: 6. Looked up from germline, CDR1 is SGHNT and CDR2 is YYREEE (reference sequence). The CDR3 covers 15 residues. The data were taken from a study of a mutant IDH1 vaccine in newly diagnosed glioma. Study-wide context: Radiotherapy, temozolomide, or both had been given previously, and both were given to most.

Time point defined: baseline, week 1 (first vaccination visit). Treatment described: pre-vaccination baseline after standard-of-care therapy. This receptor was taken from a man in his late teens or twenties with glioma. Sequences were derived from PBMCs, sampled from a glioma patient treated with radiotherapy, temozolomide or both. The chain has TRBV5-4 and TRBJ1-4; TRBD1 matches 8 bases. CDR3 region: CASSTTGDLNEKLFF. The CDR3 coding sequence is TGTGCCAGCAGCACGACAGGGGACCTTAATGAAAAACTGTTTTTT.